This T cell receptor beta chain was observed in a study of cytomegalovirus exposure and HLA in healthy donors. Study-wide findings and caveats: The study listed about 150 cytomegalovirus-associated TCR beta chains. A few CMV-associated chains were confirmed in vitro to be specific for CMV antigens. When analyzed later, the rates of TCR association showed variation by HLA locus, with DRB1 the most and HLA-C the fewest.

A multiplex PCR was run with 60 Vbeta primers and 13 Jbeta primers. The data were produced by immunoSEQ multiplex PCR, yet TCRdb's version contains in-frame clones alone and is incomplete. The table shows approximately 180,000 clones, with roughly 80% occurring only once. The CDR3 consists of 15 residues. V was pared by 2 bases and J by 2 bases, with 12 bases between. Germline V gives CDR1 MNHNS, CDR2 SASEGT. A word on this clone: The antigen is not known.

The source of this sequence is a man aged 25-40 years in good health and CMV-seropositive. Sequences were obtained from PBMCs. The chain is built from TRBV6-1 and TRBJ2-5, with D perhaps TRBD1 (6 bases). The CDR3 nucleotides are TGTGCCAGCAGTGAAACCGGGACATATCAAGAGACCCAGTACTTC. It is translated as CASSETGTYQETQYF.